Listed here are 7 T cell receptor beta chains from one sample, sequenced in a study of radiation and T cells in renal cell carcinoma. Produced via immunoSEQ multiplex PCR; TCRdb's table is partial and in-frame only. The sample comprises 150,000 to 160,000 clones, approximately 86% of which are singletons, and 10% to 15% rests with the top ten. Time point of the sample: blood 2 weeks post-SBRT. Described treatment: 15 Gy SBRT to primary tumor, nephrectomy 4 weeks later. Sequences were derived from blood, sampled from a patient whose treatment included radiotherapy and nephrectomy. These receptors were obtained from a woman aged 45-60 years with renal cell carcinoma.

The rearrangement uses TRBV5-1 and TRBJ1-5; D possibly corresponds to TRBD1 (6 bases). The length of the CDR3 is 15 residues. V gave up 4 bases and J gave up 7 bases, with 18 bases separating them. Germline CDR1 and CDR2: SGHRS and YFSETQ. Written as DNA, the CDR3 is TGCGCCAGCAGCCAAGATACAGGGCGAGGACAGCCCCAGCATTTT. Its translation is CASSQDTGRGQPQHF.

The rearrangement joins TRBV9 to TRBJ1-2; TRBD1 matches at 12 bases. V lost 4 bases and J lost 5; bases outside the gene matches: 6. CDR1 and CDR2 from the germline V gene are SGDLS and YYNGEE. The CDR3 is made up of 15 amino acids. CDR3 sequence: CASSLRDRGPYGYTF. As DNA, the CDR3 is TGTGCCAGCAGCCTCCGGGACAGGGGGCCTTATGGCTACACCTTC.

The J gene is TRBJ2-2, the V gene TRBV9; 15 bases are shared with TRBD2. This CDR3 region has 21 residues. From germline, CDR1 is SGDLS and CDR2 YYNGEE. With V trimmed by 0 bases and J by 7 bases, 16 bases remained unmatched. The CDR3 coding sequence is TGTGCCAGCAGCGTAGCCCTTGGGACTAGCGGGGGGAACGGCCGTTTCGGGGAGCTGTTTTTT. This sequence encodes CASSVALGTSGGNGRFGELFF.

This sequence joins TRBV7-2 and TRBJ1-2; D may be TRBD1 (6 bases). V lost 0 bases and J 4 bases, leaving 15 bases between the germline ends. Germline V gene lookup returns CDR1 SGHTA and CDR2 FQGNSA. The CDR3 runs 16 residues. This CDR3 reads CASSLAGAGKAYGYTF. Here the CDR3 DNA reads TGTGCCAGCAGCTTAGCGGGGGCAGGGAAGGCCTATGGCTACACCTTC.

The table lists this clone with a few counts. The chain employs TRBV6-5 and TRBJ1-1, with D unresolved. Trimming removed 2 bases from V and 5 bases from J, with 3 bases in between. Germline V gives CDR1 MNHEY, CDR2 SVGAGI. This CDR3 spans 11 amino acids. CDR3 loop: CASSYGTEAFF. DNA for the CDR3: TGTGCCAGCAGTTACGGGACTGAAGCTTTCTTT.

The chain joins TRBV30 to TRBJ1-2; TRBD1 aligns across 8 bases. V shed 3 bases and J 4 bases; nucleotides not matched to a gene: 4. The germline CDR1 and CDR2 sequences are GTSNPN and SVGIG (reference sequence). The CDR3 contains 13 residues. The DNA for the CDR3 is TGTGCCTGGAGGGACAGGGTCCGCTATGGCTACACCTTC. This encodes CAWRDRVRYGYTF. The full variable domain, with the rest looked up from reference TRBV30 and TRBJ1-2, is SQTIHQWPATLVQPVGSPLSLECTVEGTSNPNLYWYRQAAGRGLQLLFYSVGIGQISSEVPQNLSASRPQDRQFILSSKKLLLSDSGFYLCAWRDRVRYGYTFGSGTRLTVV.

The rearrangement links TRBV18 to TRBJ2-3; no reliable D call. The CDR3 totals 15 residues. V lost 5 bases and J 0 bases, leaving 12 bases between the germline ends. Germline-derived CDR1 and CDR2 are KGHSH and LQKENI. The CDR3 DNA sequence: TGTGCCAGCTCAGTGGAGTACTCTAGCACAGATACGCAGTATTTT. It is translated as CASSVEYSSTDTQYF.